This TCR beta chain was found in a study of CD8 T cell repertoires and HIV-1 epitope variants. Clones were sequenced by immunoSEQ multiplex PCR, and TCRdb holds only the in-frame ones, with some missing. The top ten hold 43% of the sample, which has around 5,400 clones, more than 50% seen once. Study-wide points: Fewer than ten TCR beta clonotypes were antigen-specific, roughly 6 apparently recognizing autologous or escape variants.

Remarks on this clone: As yet, its antigen is unknown.

The CDR3 has 15 residues. The V gene end was trimmed by 4 bases and the J gene end by 2 bases; junction bases not matched to a gene: 6. Germline V lookup: CDR1 SGHRS, CDR2 YFSETQ. The TCR comes from a male donor with HIV. The sequenced material came from cultured CD8+ T cells derived from PBMCs. The rearrangement links TRBV5-1 to TRBJ2-7; 10 bases map to TRBD1. The CDR3 region is CASSLTTGGPYEQYF. CDR3 DNA sequence: TGCGCCAGCAGCCTAACGACAGGGGGCCCCTACGAGCAGTACTTC.